This T cell receptor beta chain comes out of a study of CD8+ T cells in alopecia areata. Study conclusions and caveats: Scalp clonality dropped significantly under tofacitinib, as did expanded CD8+ top-100 clones.

In the case of this clone: As yet, its antigen is unknown.

Trimming took off 1 base at V and 0 bases at J, with 18 bases between the two ends. Germline V gives CDR1 MGHRA, CDR2 YSYEKL. There are 18 residues in the CDR3. It was cDNA, reverse transcribed from extracted RNA, that served as the sequencing template. Here immunoSEQ multiplex PCR was the method, and the copy in TCRdb shows in-frame clones only, minus some. The sample shows under 150,000 clones, approximately 51% of them seen only once. The treatment denotes: oral pan-JAK inhibitor, 5-10 mg twice daily. PBMCs yielded sorted CD4+ and CD8+ T cells. This specimen was CD4+ T cells sorted from blood, taken at week 24, from a patient treated with tofacitinib. The receptor was derived from a human donor with alopecia areata. V is TRBV4-1 and J is TRBJ1-2; tentative D call: TRBD1 (6 bases). The CDR3 DNA sequence: TGCGCCAGCAGCCAAGGGCTCACGGGACAAACAACTAACTATGGCTACACCTTC. Amino acid sequence: CASSQGLTGQTTNYGYTF.